This TCR beta chain was obtained from a study of blood T cell repertoires in COVID-19. The CDR3 sequence is 20 residues long. Trimming took 0 bases from V and 5 from J; bases not matched to a gene: 19. Per germline, CDR1 SGHAT and CDR2 FQNNGV. Clones were sequenced by immunoSEQ multiplex PCR, and TCRdb holds only the in-frame ones, with some missing. The sample carries a few hundred thousand clones, more than 85% recorded once. Sequences were obtained from PBMCs or T cells enriched from blood (not recorded which). The rearrangement joins TRBV11-2 to TRBJ1-3; 7 nucleotides line up with TRBD1. This sequence originates from a woman aged 30 to 39 who had recovered from COVID-19. The CDR3 loop reads CASSLDGMTGTGDPRNTIYF. The CDR3 DNA reads TGTGCCAGCAGCTTAGATGGGATGACCGGAACAGGGGACCCTCGAAACACCATATATTTT.